These 5 T cell receptor beta chains originate from one sample sequenced in a study of blood T cell repertoires in COVID-19. Produced via immunoSEQ multiplex PCR; TCRdb's table is partial and in-frame only. The sample has under 400,000 clones, 90% seen once. Sequenced sample: peripheral blood. The receptor source for this set is a man aged 18 to 29 with active or convalescent COVID-19.

This clone was detected only once. V is TRBV7-9 and J is TRBJ1-2, with D tentatively TRBD1 (5 bases). Germline values: CDR1 SEHNR, CDR2 FQNEAQ (reference sequence). Between the trimmed V and J ends, which lost 1 base and 3 bases, there was a span of 9 bases. The CDR3 contains 14 residues. CDR3 region: CASSLDPRDYGYTF. In nucleotides, the CDR3 is TGTGCCAGCAGCTTAGACCCCAGGGACTATGGCTACACCTTC.

The chain is built from TRBV6-5 and TRBJ1-2; 8 bases are a match to TRBD1. Germline V gives CDR1 MNHEY, CDR2 SVGAGI. The CDR3 has 13 amino acids. The trim removed 10 bases at V and 6 bases at J, leaving 10 bases unmatched. The CDR3 DNA sequence: TGTGCCACAAGGGGGAACAGGGGGAATGGCTACACCTTC. Protein: CATRGNRGNGYTF.

CDR3 sequence reads: CASSRDKNIQYF. For the CDR3, the DNA is TGTGCCAGCAGCCGCGATAAAAACATTCAGTACTTC. The chain couples TRBV6-2 or TRBV6-3 to TRBJ2-4; D is ambiguous. Germline-derived CDR1 and CDR2 are MNHEY and SVGEGT. V was cut by 6 bases and J by 4 bases, with 7 bases left in between. CDR3 length equals 12 residues.

The chain joins TRBV5-6 to TRBJ1-6; 10 nucleotides match TRBD1. V lost 0 bases to trimming and J lost 7 bases; unmatched junction nucleotides: 4. Germline V gives CDR1 SGHDT, CDR2 YYEEEE. The CDR3 runs 16 residues. CDR3 sequence: CASSLGGTGANSPLHF. The CDR3 DNA reads as TGTGCCAGCAGCTTGGGCGGGACAGGGGCGAATTCACCCCTCCACTTT.

The chain has TRBV6-5 and TRBJ1-4, with D uncertain. The germline CDR1 and CDR2 sequences are MNHEY and SVGAGI. This CDR3 comprises 15 residues. The V end was cut by 2 bases, the J end by 7 bases, with 14 bases between. CDR3 DNA sequence: TGTGCCAGCAGTTACCTCCGGGTCGGTGGTGAAAAACTGTTTTTT. Translation gives CASSYLRVGGEKLFF.